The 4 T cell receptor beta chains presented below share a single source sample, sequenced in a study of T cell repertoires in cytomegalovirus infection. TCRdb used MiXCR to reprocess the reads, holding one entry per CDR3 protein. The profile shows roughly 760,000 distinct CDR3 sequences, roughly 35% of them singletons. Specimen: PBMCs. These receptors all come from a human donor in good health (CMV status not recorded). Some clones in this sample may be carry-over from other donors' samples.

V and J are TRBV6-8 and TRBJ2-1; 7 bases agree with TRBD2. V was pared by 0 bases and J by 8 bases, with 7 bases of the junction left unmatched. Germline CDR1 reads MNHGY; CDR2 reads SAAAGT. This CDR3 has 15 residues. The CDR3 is CASSYSGGEGHEQFF. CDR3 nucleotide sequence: TGTGCCAGCAGTTACTCCGGAGGGGAGGGCCATGAGCAGTTCTTC.

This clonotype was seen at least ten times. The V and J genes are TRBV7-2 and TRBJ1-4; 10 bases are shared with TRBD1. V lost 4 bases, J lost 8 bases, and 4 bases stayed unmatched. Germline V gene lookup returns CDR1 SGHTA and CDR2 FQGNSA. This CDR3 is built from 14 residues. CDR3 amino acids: CASSSGQGWEKLFF. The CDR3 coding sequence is TGTGCCAGCAGCTCGGGACAGGGGTGGGAAAAACTGTTTTTT.

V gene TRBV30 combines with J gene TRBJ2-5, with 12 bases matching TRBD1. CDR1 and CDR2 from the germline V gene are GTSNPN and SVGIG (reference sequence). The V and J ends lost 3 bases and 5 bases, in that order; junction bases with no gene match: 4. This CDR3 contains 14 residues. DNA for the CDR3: TGTGCCTGGAGCGGGACAGGGGGCGCGGAGACCCAGTACTTC. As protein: CAWSGTGGAETQYF.

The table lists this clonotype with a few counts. The CDR3 DNA reads as TGTGCCAGCAGCTTAGGCTTGGGCTACGAGCAGTACTTC. Amino acid sequence: CASSLGLGYEQYF. The chain links TRBV7-3 to TRBJ2-7, with D uncertain. Trimming cost V 2 bases and J 3 bases, with 8 bases left between them. The CDR3 is made up of 13 amino acids. Germline V gene sequence: CDR1 SGHTA, CDR2 FQGTGA. Full variable domain (missing parts from reference TRBV7-3 and TRBJ2-7): GAGVSQTPSNKVTEKGKYVELRCDPISGHTALYWYRQSLGQGPEFLIYFQGTGAADDSGLPNDRFFAVRPEGSVSTLKIQRTERGDSAVYLCASSLGLGYEQYFGPGTRLTVT.